Listed below are T cell receptor beta chains from one sample, sequenced in a study of cytomegalovirus exposure and HLA in healthy donors. Produced via immunoSEQ multiplex PCR; TCRdb's table is partial and in-frame only. This table holds under 200,000 clones, roughly 79% found once. Material: PBMCs. Every receptor here comes from a woman in her 30s in good health and CMV-seropositive. Both conserved end residues are part of each CDR3. The D gene is left open where the match is weak. Not every row has a clone size; where given, it reads once, few, many or a size class.

size: NA; length: 16; J: TRBJ1-2; D: TRBD1; V: TRBV27; DNA: TGTGCCAGCAGAGCTACACGGACAGGGGGCAGGTATGGCTACACCTTC; CDR3: CASRATRTGGRYGYTF
size: NA; length: 13; J: TRBJ1-1; D: NA; V: TRBV5-1; DNA: TGCGCCAGCAGCTCTACTGAGTACACTGAAGCTTTCTTT; CDR3: CASSSTEYTEAFF
size: NA; length: 17; J: TRBJ2-7; D: NA; V: TRBV10-2; DNA: TGCGCCAGCAGTGAGTCCCTTTTTCGGGTTCCTACGGGCGAGCAGTACTTC; CDR3: CASSESLFRVPTGEQYF
size: NA; length: 13; J: TRBJ1-5; D: NA; V: TRBV7-2; DNA: TGTGCCAGCAGCTTAGACAGAGTACAGCCCCAGCATTTT; CDR3: CASSLDRVQPQHF
size: NA; length: 14; J: TRBJ2-1; D: NA; V: TRBV29-1; DNA: TGCAGCGTTGAATTAGAGGGCTCCTACAATGAGCAGTTCTTC; CDR3: CSVELEGSYNEQFF
size: NA; length: 14; J: TRBJ1-1; D: NA; V: TRBV9; DNA: TGTGCCAGCAGCCAACAGTACAGGAACACTGAAGCTTTCTTT; CDR3: CASSQQYRNTEAFF
size: NA; length: 17; J: TRBJ1-3; D: TRBD1; V: TRBV5-6; DNA: TGTGCCAGCAGCTGGGCCGTGGGGACAGACTCTGGAAACACCATATATTTT; CDR3: CASSWAVGTDSGNTIYF
size: NA; length: 17; J: TRBJ2-5; D: TRBD2; V: TRBV14; DNA: TGTGCCAGCAGCCCAATGCCCGGGACTAGCGGAAAAGAGACCCAGTACTTC; CDR3: CASSPMPGTSGKETQYF
size: once; length: 14; J: TRBJ1-2; D: NA; V: TRBV6-5; DNA: TGTGCCAGCAGTTATTCCGGACTGAGCTATGGCTACACCTTC; CDR3: CASSYSGLSYGYTF
size: NA; length: 14; J: TRBJ2-5; D: NA; V: TRBV7-9; DNA: TGTGCCAGCAGCTTAGCGGGGACTGCAGAGACCCAGTACTTC; CDR3: CASSLAGTAETQYF
size: NA; length: 12; J: TRBJ2-7; D: NA; V: TRBV18; DNA: TGTGCCAGCTCACCCAACTCCTACGAGCAGTACTTC; CDR3: CASSPNSYEQYF
size: NA; length: 13; J: TRBJ1-1; D: NA; V: TRBV10-1; DNA: TGCGCCAGCTCCCATCGCGGGAGCACTGAAGCTTTCTTT; CDR3: CASSHRGSTEAFF
size: NA; length: 15; J: TRBJ2-5; D: NA; V: TRBV5-6; DNA: TGTGCCAGCAGCTTTCTTACAGGGCTGGCGGAGACCCAGTACTTC; CDR3: CASSFLTGLAETQYF
size: NA; length: 14; J: TRBJ1-6; D: TRBD1; V: TRBV6-1; DNA: TGTGCCAGCAGGAGAGACAGGGGGAATTCACCCCTCCACTTT; CDR3: CASRRDRGNSPLHF
size: NA; length: 14; J: TRBJ2-7; D: NA; V: TRBV5-1; DNA: TGCGCCAGCAGTCAAGCAGGGGACTCCTACGAGCAGTACTTC; CDR3: CASSQAGDSYEQYF
size: NA; length: 15; J: TRBJ1-3; D: TRBD1; V: TRBV19; DNA: TGTGCCAGTAGCACAGGGGGGAGCTCTGGAAACACCATATATTTT; CDR3: CASSTGGSSGNTIYF
size: NA; length: 13; J: TRBJ2-1; D: NA; V: TRBV29-1; DNA: TGCAGCGTTGAGAGGCTAGCACGAGAAGAGCAGTTCTTC; CDR3: CSVERLAREEQFF
size: NA; length: 17; J: TRBJ1-1; D: NA; V: TRBV7-9; DNA: TGTGCCAGCAGCCTAGGGGCCGACAGCCCTGGTGGAACTGAAGCTTTCTTT; CDR3: CASSLGADSPGGTEAFF
size: NA; length: 16; J: TRBJ1-1; D: NA; V: TRBV5-1; DNA: TGCGCCAGCAGCTTGGGCCTGTCTCTCGGGGACACTGAAGCTTTCTTT; CDR3: CASSLGLSLGDTEAFF
size: NA; length: 12; J: TRBJ1-2; D: NA; V: TRBV29-1; DNA: TGCAGCATCGAGGGGGGGATCTATGGCTACACCTTC; CDR3: CSIEGGIYGYTF
size: NA; length: 16; J: TRBJ2-7; D: NA; V: TRBV7-8; DNA: TGTGCCAGCAGCTTCCTGGACACCCAATTCTCCTACGAGCAGTACTTC; CDR3: CASSFLDTQFSYEQYF
size: NA; length: 13; J: TRBJ2-1; D: NA; V: TRBV11-2; DNA: TGTGCCAGCAGCTTAGCTCGGTACAATGAGCAGTTCTTC; CDR3: CASSLARYNEQFF
size: NA; length: 16; J: TRBJ1-1; D: TRBD1; V: TRBV9; DNA: TGTGCCAGCAGCGTCGGGACAGGGTTGGGGGTGACTGAAGCTTTCTTT; CDR3: CASSVGTGLGVTEAFF
size: NA; length: 15; J: TRBJ2-7; D: TRBD1; V: TRBV18; DNA: TGTGCCAGCTCACCGAGGGGGCAGGGCTCCTACGAGCAGTACTTC; CDR3: CASSPRGQGSYEQYF
size: NA; length: 14; J: TRBJ1-1; D: NA; V: TRBV10-1; DNA: TGCGCCAGCAGTGACTCCGGGGATAACACTGAAGCTTTCTTT; CDR3: CASSDSGDNTEAFF
size: NA; length: 15; J: TRBJ1-1; D: NA; V: TRBV5-1; DNA: TGCGCCAGCAGCTTGGACGGGCAGGGATACACTGAAGCTTTCTTT; CDR3: CASSLDGQGYTEAFF
size: once; length: 14; J: TRBJ1-2; D: NA; V: TRBV9; DNA: TGTGCCAGCAGCGTTGCAGGCGATAACTATGGCTACACCTTC; CDR3: CASSVAGDNYGYTF
size: NA; length: 19; J: TRBJ2-1; D: TRBD2; V: TRBV7-2; DNA: TGTGCCAGCAGCTTAACGGGACTAGCGGATATCGTGTCCTACAATGAGCAGTTCTTC; CDR3: CASSLTGLADIVSYNEQFF
size: NA; length: 14; J: TRBJ1-2; D: NA; V: TRBV14; DNA: TGTGCCAGCAGCTATGGACAGACAGTCTATGGCTACACCTTC; CDR3: CASSYGQTVYGYTF
size: NA; length: 21; J: TRBJ1-3; D: NA; V: TRBV21-1; DNA: TGTGCCAGCAGCAAAGTTTGGGCAGGGATGGATTCCCACCCGGATGGAAACACCATATATTTT; CDR3: CASSKVWAGMDSHPDGNTIYF
size: once; length: 16; J: TRBJ2-1; D: NA; V: TRBV5-1; DNA: TGCGCCAGCAGCTTGGGGGCGGGGACCGTGAATACTGAGCAGTTCTTC; CDR3: CASSLGAGTVNTEQFF
size: NA; length: 15; J: TRBJ1-4; D: NA; V: TRBV28; DNA: TGTGCCAGCAGTTTAGAGGCAGAACTTAATGAAAAACTGTTTTTT; CDR3: CASSLEAELNEKLFF
size: NA; length: 14; J: TRBJ1-1; D: TRBD1; V: TRBV6-4; DNA: TGTGCCAGCAGTGAAACAGGGGAGAACACTGAAGCTTTCTTT; CDR3: CASSETGENTEAFF
size: few; length: 15; J: TRBJ2-5; D: TRBD2; V: TRBV9; DNA: TGTGCCAGCAGCCCGGGGTGGGCGGGGGTAGAGACCCAGTACTTC; CDR3: CASSPGWAGVETQYF
size: NA; length: 15; J: TRBJ1-3; D: TRBD1; V: TRBV4-2; DNA: TGTGCCAGCAGCCAAGTGACAGGGGCTGGAAACACCATATATTTT; CDR3: CASSQVTGAGNTIYF
size: NA; length: 13; J: TRBJ2-7; D: TRBD2; V: TRBV29-1; DNA: TGCAGCGCTCGGACTAGCTCAGACTACGAGCAGTACTTC; CDR3: CSARTSSDYEQYF
size: few; length: 15; J: TRBJ2-3; D: TRBD2; V: TRBV4-1; DNA: TGCGCCAGCACGACTAGCGGGGGGGCCTCAGATACGCAGTATTTT; CDR3: CASTTSGGASDTQYF
size: NA; length: 17; J: TRBJ1-3; D: NA; V: TRBV5-1; DNA: TGCGCCAGCAGCTTGGATGGGGCGCATAGTTCTGGAAACACCATATATTTT; CDR3: CASSLDGAHSSGNTIYF
size: NA; length: 16; J: TRBJ1-5; D: NA; V: TRBV21-1; DNA: TGTGCCAGCCAAACGGGGGGAGGGAATAACAATCAGCCCCAGCATTTT; CDR3: CASQTGGGNNNQPQHF
size: once; length: 14; J: TRBJ1-2; D: TRBD1; V: TRBV30; DNA: TGTGCCTGGACAGCCCCCGGGACAGGGGTAGGCTACACCTTC; CDR3: CAWTAPGTGVGYTF
size: few; length: 13; J: TRBJ1-2; D: NA; V: TRBV6-5; DNA: TGTGCCAGCACCCCCTGGCAGGGAGGAGGCTACACCTTC; CDR3: CASTPWQGGGYTF
size: NA; length: 15; J: TRBJ1-1; D: NA; V: TRBV5-1; DNA: TGCGCCAGCAGCCTCCAGGGTGCGGGAAACACTGAAGCTTTCTTT; CDR3: CASSLQGAGNTEAFF
size: NA; length: 14; J: TRBJ2-1; D: NA; V: TRBV7-2; DNA: TGTGCCAGCGGGTACTCGAGGGGGTACAATGAGCAGTTCTTC; CDR3: CASGYSRGYNEQFF
size: many; length: 17; J: TRBJ1-5; D: NA; V: TRBV4-3; DNA: TGCGCCAGCAGCCAAGATGGCAGGGGAGGGAGCAATCAGCCCCAGCATTTT; CDR3: CASSQDGRGGSNQPQHF
size: NA; length: 13; J: TRBJ1-2; D: NA; V: TRBV28; DNA: TGTGCCAGCAGTTTAGGCCAGGGTAGCGGCTACACCTTC; CDR3: CASSLGQGSGYTF
size: NA; length: 13; J: TRBJ2-3; D: TRBD1; V: TRBV29-1; DNA: TGCAGCGGTGATACAGGGGGGACAGATACGCAGTATTTT; CDR3: CSGDTGGTDTQYF
size: NA; length: 13; J: TRBJ1-1; D: NA; V: TRBV6-1; DNA: TGTGCCAGCAGTGAATTTAGTTGGACTGAAGCTTTCTTT; CDR3: CASSEFSWTEAFF
size: NA; length: 15; J: TRBJ1-2; D: NA; V: TRBV2; DNA: TGTGCCAGCAGAGGAGCCCCAATACGATCGGAGGGCTACACCTTC; CDR3: CASRGAPIRSEGYTF
size: NA; length: 13; J: TRBJ2-7; D: TRBD2; V: TRBV2; DNA: TGTGCCAGCAGTGGGGGGGGACCCTACGAGCAGTACTTC; CDR3: CASSGGGPYEQYF
size: NA; length: 15; J: TRBJ2-1; D: NA; V: TRBV18; DNA: TGTGCCAGCTCAAGTCTGGACAGAGCCTACAATGAGCAGTTCTTC; CDR3: CASSSLDRAYNEQFF
size: NA; length: 15; J: TRBJ1-5; D: NA; V: TRBV4-1; DNA: TGCGCCAGCAGCCAAGATCAACAGGTATATCAGCCCCAGCATTTT; CDR3: CASSQDQQVYQPQHF
size: once; length: 15; J: TRBJ2-7; D: TRBD1; V: TRBV5-6; DNA: TGTGCCAGCAGCTTGGGACAGGGGTGGTCTTACGAGCAGTACTTC; CDR3: CASSLGQGWSYEQYF
size: NA; length: 20; J: TRBJ2-3; D: TRBD2; V: TRBV15; DNA: TGTGCCACCAGCAGAGATTTCGTGGTCGTCAGCGGGAGGAACACAGATACGCAGTATTTT; CDR3: CATSRDFVVVSGRNTDTQYF
size: NA; length: 14; J: TRBJ1-1; D: NA; V: TRBV4-1; DNA: TGCGCCAGCAGCCAGGTTACAGGGCCCACTGAAGCTTTCTTT; CDR3: CASSQVTGPTEAFF
size: NA; length: 16; J: TRBJ2-3; D: TRBD2; V: TRBV2; DNA: TGTGCCAGCAGTCCTATAGCGGGAAACAGCCCAGATACGCAGTATTTT; CDR3: CASSPIAGNSPDTQYF
size: NA; length: 13; J: TRBJ2-2; D: NA; V: TRBV5-1; DNA: TGCGCCAGCAGCTTGGAGCCCACCGGGGAGCTGTTTTTT; CDR3: CASSLEPTGELFF
size: NA; length: 13; J: TRBJ2-3; D: TRBD1; V: TRBV6-1; DNA: TGTGCCAGCCGACAGGGTAGCACAGATACGCAGTATTTT; CDR3: CASRQGSTDTQYF
size: NA; length: 13; J: TRBJ2-5; D: NA; V: TRBV28; DNA: TGTGCCAGCAGTTCCCCCTCCCAAGAGACCCAGTACTTC; CDR3: CASSSPSQETQYF
size: NA; length: 15; J: TRBJ2-7; D: TRBD1; V: TRBV27; DNA: TGTGCCAGCAGTTCGGACAGGGGGCATTCCTACGAGCAGTACTTC; CDR3: CASSSDRGHSYEQYF